This TCR beta chain was recorded in a study of human T cells and chemical hapten exposure. Overall study results and limits: No alteration of TCRs above 1 in 1000 frequency was seen with DPC sensitization.

During construction of the library, unique molecular identifiers were attached to individual cDNA molecules for quantitative, reproducible TCR counting. TCRdb itself ran the RACE reads through MiXCR, one entry per CDR3 protein. The profile shows 210,000 or so distinct CDR3 sequences, around 25% of them singletons. With 4 bases removed from V and 3 bases from J, the gap between germline ends came to 9 bases. The length of the CDR3 is 13 residues. CDR1 is SQVTM, CDR2 ANQGSEA, per germline. Comment on this clonotype: Its antigen remains unknown.

Time point: patch test 3, about 24 weeks after DPC sensitization. Treatment reported: therapeutic diphenylcyclopropenone sensitization with weekly scalp DPC. The sequences come from whole blood, collected in connection with sensitization to the hapten diphenylcyclopropenone (DPC). The clonotype originates from a woman between 40 and 50 years old with alopecia areata. Some clones in this sample may be carry-over from other donors' samples. The gene calls are TRBV29-1 and TRBJ1-4; D perhaps matches TRBD1 (5 bases). The CDR3: CSVVRQPNEKLFF. The CDR3 region has the DNA TGCAGCGTTGTACGACAGCCTAATGAAAAACTGTTTTTT.